A selection of T cell receptor beta chains follows, all from one sample in a study of T cell repertoires in cytomegalovirus infection. One entry per CDR3 protein results from TCRdb running MiXCR on the reads. Counted here are 450,000 to 650,000 distinct CDR3 sequences, approximately 26% occurring once; the ten biggest clones make up roughly an eighth. Source material: PBMCs. The receptors here all came from a human donor in good health (CMV status not recorded). Some clones in this sample may be carry-over from other donors' samples. CDR3s include the opening cysteine and the closing phenylalanine or tryptophan. The D gene is left open where the match is weak. For some rows the clone size is stated as once, few or many, or as a class when expanded; others skip it.

abundance	v_gene	d_gene	j_gene	CDR3aa	CDR3nt
NA	TRBV7-2	NA	TRBJ2-1	CASSRFRERNEQFF	TGTGCCAGCAGCAGATTCCGGGAGCGCAATGAGCAGTTCTTC
NA	TRBV11-2	NA	TRBJ2-4	CASSLIADTVRSNIQYF	TGTGCCAGCAGCTTAATTGCGGACACGGTCCGATCTAACATTCAGTACTTC
NA	TRBV7-2	NA	TRBJ2-7	CASSLGTDFYEQYF	TGTGCCAGCAGCTTAGGCACGGATTTCTACGAGCAGTACTTC
many	TRBV7-2	NA	TRBJ2-3	CASRRAATDTQYF	TGTGCCAGCAGACGTGCGGCTACAGATACGCAGTATTTT
few	TRBV12-3/TRBV12-4	TRBD1	TRBJ2-1	CASSPRPGQGVWGEQFF	TGTGCCAGCAGTCCGCGACCAGGACAGGGGGTTTGGGGTGAGCAGTTCTTC
few	TRBV2	TRBD2	TRBJ2-2	CASSELAGGGELFF	TGTGCCAGCAGTGAATTAGCGGGAGGCGGGGAGCTGTTTTTT
NA	TRBV4-1	TRBD2	TRBJ2-1	CASSPSSGRASYNEQFF	TGCGCCAGCAGCCCGTCTAGCGGGAGGGCCTCCTACAATGAGCAGTTCTTC
NA	TRBV11-2	NA	TRBJ2-5	CASSHRTQETQYF	TGTGCCAGCAGCCACCGGACGCAAGAGACCCAGTACTTC
NA	TRBV15	NA	TRBJ2-6	CATSRMTGQTWMGANVLTF	TGTGCCACCAGCAGAATGACAGGCCAGACCTGGATGGGGGCCAACGTCCTGACTTTC
NA	TRBV11-2	TRBD2	TRBJ2-3	CASRPGLAGTMGTQYF	TGTGCCAGCAGGCCTGGGCTAGCGGGGACCATGGGTACGCAGTATTTT
many	TRBV7-9	TRBD1	TRBJ1-4	CASSFRTGVVNEKLFF	TGTGCCAGCAGCTTCCGGACAGGGGTCGTTAATGAAAAACTGTTTTTT
few	TRBV10-3	NA	TRBJ1-5	CAISNRENQPQHF	TGTGCCATCAGCAACAGGGAAAATCAGCCCCAGCATTTT
NA	TRBV20-1	NA	TRBJ2-1	CSARDRYWNEQFF	TGCAGTGCTAGGGACCGATACTGGAATGAGCAGTTCTTC
NA	TRBV7-9	NA	TRBJ1-2	CASSLPSFTGTRGGYTF	TGTGCCAGCAGCTTACCGTCCTTTACAGGGACCCGGGGTGGCTACACCTTC
NA	TRBV14	NA	TRBJ2-5	CASSRWGQETQYF	TGTGCCAGCAGTCGATGGGGGCAAGAGACCCAGTACTTC
NA	TRBV7-9	NA	TRBJ2-7	CASSLRTQNHEQYF	TGTGCCAGCAGCCTCCGGACCCAGAACCACGAGCAGTACTTC
few	TRBV5-5	TRBD2	TRBJ2-1	CASSLAASGRARRFF	TGTGCCAGCAGCTTGGCCGCTAGCGGGAGGGCCCGTCGGTTCTTC
many	TRBV7-3	NA	TRBJ2-1	CASSLTQGKNEQFF	TGTGCCAGCAGCTTAACTCAGGGGAAAAATGAGCAGTTCTTC
NA	TRBV27	NA	TRBJ2-1	CATWDWPYNEQFF	TGTGCCACCTGGGACTGGCCCTACAATGAGCAGTTCTTC
NA	TRBV5-1	NA	TRBJ1-1	CASSFALVGAEAFF	TGCGCCAGCAGCTTTGCCCTGGTGGGAGCTGAAGCTTTCTTT
NA	TRBV28	NA	TRBJ2-3	CASGLPGITDTQYF	TGTGCCAGCGGGCTGCCGGGGATTACAGATACGCAGTATTTT
NA	TRBV11-2	TRBD2	TRBJ2-1	CASSFRTTSGGNNEQSF	TGTGCCAGCAGCTTCAGAACTACTAGCGGGGGGAACAATGAGCAGTCCTTC
NA	TRBV5-1	NA	TRBJ2-7	CASTWQGPDEQYF	TGCGCCAGCACCTGGCAGGGGCCGGACGAGCAGTACTTC
few	TRBV11-3	NA	TRBJ1-1	CASSLGGGGGVTEAFF	TGTGCCAGCAGCTTAGGGGGGGGGGGGGGCGTCACTGAAGCTTTCTTT
NA	TRBV27	NA	TRBJ1-1	CASSWARGGDTEAFF	TGTGCCAGCAGTTGGGCCCGCGGAGGGGACACTGAAGCTTTCTTT
few	TRBV18	NA	TRBJ1-5	CASSKGIDQPQHF	TGTGCCAGCTCAAAGGGTATCGATCAGCCCCAGCATTTT
few	TRBV4-2	NA	TRBJ2-3	CASSQGTGDTQYF	TGTGCCAGCAGCCAAGGAACGGGGGATACGCAGTATTTT
NA	TRBV10-3	NA	TRBJ2-7	CAIRDPRGSYEQYF	TGTGCCATCAGGGACCCCAGGGGATCCTACGAGCAGTACTTC
NA	TRBV4-1	NA	TRBJ2-7	CASSHTYPDYEQYF	TGCGCCAGCAGCCACACCTATCCGGACTACGAGCAGTACTTC
few	TRBV6-2/TRBV6-3	NA	TRBJ1-1	CASSYSRVTEAFF	TGTGCCAGCAGTTACTCCCGGGTTACTGAAGCTTTCTTT
NA	TRBV6-2/TRBV6-3	NA	TRBJ2-3	CASSYGVPTDTQYF	TGTGCCAGCAGTTACGGGGTCCCCACAGATACGCAGTATTTT
many	TRBV11-2	TRBD2	TRBJ2-5	CASSLGGWGRAVETQYF	TGTGCCAGCAGCTTAGGGGGTTGGGGGAGGGCTGTGGAGACCCAGTACTTC
NA	TRBV9	TRBD1	TRBJ1-2	CASSPGGWAAGGYGYTF	TGTGCCAGCAGCCCAGGGGGATGGGCGGCAGGAGGCTATGGCTACACCTTC
NA	TRBV7-6	TRBD1	TRBJ1-5	CASSPTTGISNQPQHF	TGTGCCAGCAGCCCCACGACAGGGATTAGCAATCAGCCCCAGCATTTT
NA	TRBV19	NA	TRBJ1-2	CASSDSVGGYTF	TGTGCCAGTAGTGACAGTGTGGGCGGCTACACCTTC
NA	TRBV7-9	TRBD2	TRBJ2-5	CASSPPSGRERETQYF	TGTGCCAGCAGCCCTCCTAGCGGGAGGGAAAGGGAGACCCAGTACTTC
NA	TRBV20-1	TRBD2	TRBJ2-5	CSARAGSQTQYF	TGCAGTGCTCGAGCGGGAAGTCAGACCCAGTACTTC
many	TRBV7-2	NA	TRBJ2-7	CASSLGPSRGEQYF	TGTGCCAGCAGCCTCGGGCCTTCTCGGGGAGAGCAGTACTTC
NA	TRBV7-6	NA	TRBJ1-6	CASSWRIRDGKNSPLHF	TGTGCCAGCAGCTGGAGAATCAGGGACGGGAAGAATTCACCCCTCCACTTT
many	TRBV6-1	TRBD2	TRBJ2-1	CASSEAPSGYNEQFF	TGTGCCAGCAGTGAAGCACCTAGCGGCTACAATGAGCAGTTCTTC
NA	TRBV6-8	NA	TRBJ2-7	CASSYGGRGEQYF	TGTGCCAGCAGTTACGGGGGGCGGGGGGAGCAGTACTTC
NA	TRBV12-3/TRBV12-4	TRBD2	TRBJ2-1	CASSTGTRAYNEQFF	TGTGCCAGCAGTACCGGGACTAGGGCGTACAATGAGCAGTTCTTC
many	TRBV7-2	TRBD2	TRBJ2-3	CASSSGLVRADTQYF	TGTGCCAGCAGCTCGGGACTAGTCCGCGCAGATACGCAGTATTTT